This T cell receptor beta chain stems from a study of blood T cell repertoires in COVID-19. The CDR3 is made up of 12 amino acids. In germline, CDR1 is MNHNY, CDR2 SVGAGI (reference sequence). V was trimmed by 6 bases and J by 3 bases, leaving 9 bases between them. Here immunoSEQ multiplex PCR was the method, and the copy in TCRdb shows in-frame clones only, minus some. The data contain over 25,000 clones, 84% of them singletons. Sequenced material: peripheral blood. This chain uses TRBV6-6 with TRBJ2-7; D is perhaps TRBD2 (6 bases). This TCR came from a human donor in a cohort sampled during active COVID-19. Here the CDR3 reads CASRRLDYEQYF. Here the CDR3 DNA reads TGTGCCAGCAGGAGACTAGACTACGAGCAGTACTTC.